This is a list of T cell receptor beta chains from one sample in a study of T cells after posttransplantation cyclophosphamide. TCRdb keeps only in-frame clones here, not all; method: immunoSEQ multiplex PCR. The sample presents roughly 8,000 clones, none singletons. The starting material was PBMCs, obtained after allogeneic stem cell transplant with posttransplant cyclophosphamide. The source of these receptors is a female patient aged 50-60 years who received an allogeneic stem cell transplant from a related donor, was CMV-positive, and had no GVHD. The T cells may partly be graft donor cells. CDR3s include the opening cysteine and the closing phenylalanine or tryptophan. A D gene is named only where the DNA matches it firmly. Clone sizes are given selectively: once, few, many, or a class where the clone is expanded.

J | size | V | D | length | CDR3 | DNA
TRBJ1-2 | many | TRBV29-1 | - | 12 | CSSVGGVAGYTF | TGCAGCTCTGTCGGAGGGGTTGCGGGCTACACCTTC
TRBJ2-3 | many | TRBV27 | - | 13 | CASRGQGADTQYF | TGTGCCAGCAGGGGTCAGGGAGCAGATACGCAGTATTTT
TRBJ2-1 | medium-sized | TRBV2 | TRBD1 | 15 | CASSQGAFIGSEQFF | TGTGCCAGCAGTCAGGGGGCATTCATTGGCAGTGAGCAGTTCTTC
TRBJ2-2 | many | TRBV27 | - | 14 | CASSLLGTTGELFF | TGTGCCAGCAGTTTACTGGGCACGACAGGGGAGCTGTTTTTT
TRBJ2-5 | many | TRBV5-6 | - | 14 | CASSFRDTEETQYF | TGTGCCAGCAGCTTCCGGGACACCGAAGAGACCCAGTACTTC
TRBJ1-2 | many | TRBV19 | - | 13 | CASSRGLNYGYTF | TGTGCCAGTAGTAGGGGACTCAACTATGGCTACACCTTC
TRBJ2-1 | - | TRBV30 | TRBD2 | 16 | CAWSPGTSRSSNEQFF | TGTGCCTGGAGTCCTGGGACTAGCAGGAGTTCGAATGAGCAGTTCTTC
TRBJ2-7 | - | TRBV9 | TRBD2 | 14 | CASSTAGLVSEQYF | TGTGCCAGCAGCACAGCGGGACTAGTATCCGAGCAGTACTTC
TRBJ2-3 | many | TRBV12-3/TRBV12-4 | - | 15 | CASSRRGGGTDTQYF | TGTGCCAGCAGTCGCCGCGGCGGGGGCACAGATACGCAGTATTTT
TRBJ1-2 | many | TRBV6-6 | TRBD1 | 13 | CASSFRQGSGYTF | TGTGCCAGCAGTTTCCGACAGGGGAGTGGCTACACCTTC
TRBJ2-3 | few | TRBV7-6 | - | 13 | CASSSPSTDTQYF | TGTGCCAGCAGCTCTCCCAGCACAGATACGCAGTATTTT
TRBJ1-3 | many | TRBV11-2 | - | 14 | CASSPDLVANTIYF | TGTGCCAGCAGCCCAGATCTTGTAGCGAACACCATATATTTT
TRBJ2-3 | many | TRBV11-2 | TRBD2 | 16 | CASSLAGGGRSDTQYF | TGTGCCAGCAGCTTAGCGGGGGGTGGCAGATCAGATACGCAGTATTTT
TRBJ1-1 | many | TRBV29-1 | - | 15 | CSVRRGRGLDTEAFF | TGCAGCGTAAGGCGAGGGCGCGGGCTGGACACTGAAGCTTTCTTT
TRBJ2-5 | many | TRBV4-1 | - | 17 | CASSPGDGRTYQETQYF | TGCGCCAGCAGCCCGGGAGACGGCAGGACATACCAAGAGACCCAGTACTTC
TRBJ2-7 | many | TRBV27 | TRBD1 | 15 | CASSLTGTGYVEQYF | TGTGCCAGCAGTTTAACGGGGACAGGGTACGTCGAGCAGTACTTC
TRBJ1-2 | many | TRBV7-2 | TRBD1 | 16 | CASSLVVGQGVGGYTF | TGTGCCAGCAGCTTAGTAGTAGGGCAGGGGGTGGGCGGCTACACCTTC
TRBJ1-1 | many | TRBV6-2/TRBV6-3 | - | 13 | CASSYQPGTEAFF | TGTGCCAGCAGTTACCAACCAGGCACTGAAGCTTTCTTT
TRBJ1-2 | medium-sized | TRBV27 | - | 15 | CASSFTGFSITGYTF | TGTGCCAGCAGTTTTACAGGCTTTAGTATAACTGGCTACACCTTC
TRBJ2-1 | many | TRBV4-2 | - | 13 | CASSQQLSYEQFF | TGTGCCAGCAGCCAACAACTGAGCTATGAGCAGTTCTTC
TRBJ2-7 | many | TRBV27 | TRBD1 | 14 | CASSFWDRPYEQYF | TGTGCCAGCAGTTTTTGGGACAGGCCCTACGAGCAGTACTTC
TRBJ2-7 | many | TRBV25-1 | - | 12 | CASSRGTYEQYF | TGTGCCAGCAGCAGGGGAACCTACGAGCAGTACTTC
TRBJ2-7 | many | TRBV6-5 | - | 15 | CASSYRAYLTYEQYF | TGTGCCAGCAGTTACAGGGCTTACTTGACATACGAGCAGTACTTC
TRBJ1-2 | many | TRBV14 | - | 16 | CASSQTGSAGNYGYTF | TGTGCCAGCAGCCAGACCGGGTCGGCAGGGAACTATGGCTACACCTTC
TRBJ2-6 | many | TRBV7-3 | TRBD1 | 16 | CASSLTGGTGANVLTF | TGTGCCAGCAGCTTGACAGGGGGAACTGGGGCCAACGTCCTGACTTTC
TRBJ2-1 | many | TRBV5-6 | TRBD1 | 15 | CASSRTGINYNEQFF | TGTGCCAGCAGCCGGACAGGGATCAACTACAATGAGCAGTTCTTC